A selection of T cell receptor beta chains follows, all from one sample in a study of vaccination effects on CD4 cells after COVID-19. Data came from immunoSEQ multiplex PCR; TCRdb stores just in-frame clones and leaves some out. This table has 25,000 to 35,000 clones, 70% to 80% appearing once. No cognate antigen is known for these TCRs. The sequencing used CD4+ T cells from PBMCs cultured with SARS-CoV-2 spike peptides, collected before COVID-19 vaccination. Receptors originate from a human donor who received a COVID-19 vaccine. The CDR3 runs from the conserved cysteine through the conserved F or W. Each record gives: D gene, J gene, V gene, clone size, CDR3 DNA, CDR3 protein. D genes are given only for firm matches. Not all rows give a size; the values are once, few, many and, for expanded clones, a class.

d_gene: -; j_gene: TRBJ1-1; v_gene: TRBV7-8; abundance: -; CDR3nt: TGTGCCAGCAGCTTAGCGGGGGCCCTCCGAAACACTGAAGCTTTCTTT; CDR3aa: CASSLAGALRNTEAFF
d_gene: -; j_gene: TRBJ1-2; v_gene: TRBV4-2; abundance: -; CDR3nt: TGTGCCAGCAGCCAAGTTGGGGATAACTATGGCTACACCTTC; CDR3aa: CASSQVGDNYGYTF
d_gene: -; j_gene: TRBJ1-2; v_gene: TRBV25-1; abundance: once; CDR3nt: TGTGCCAGCTCTCTTGTGGGGGACCTGGGGGACTATGGCTACACCTTC; CDR3aa: CASSLVGDLGDYGYTF
d_gene: TRBD2; j_gene: TRBJ2-5; v_gene: TRBV15; abundance: -; CDR3nt: TGTGCCACCAGCAGAGGGGTGAGCGGGGGGGGCCAAGAGACCCAGTACTTC; CDR3aa: CATSRGVSGGGQETQYF
d_gene: -; j_gene: TRBJ1-5; v_gene: TRBV30; abundance: -; CDR3nt: TGTGCCTGGAGTGTACCGGGAAACAATCAGCCCCAGCATTTT; CDR3aa: CAWSVPGNNQPQHF
d_gene: -; j_gene: TRBJ1-5; v_gene: TRBV30; abundance: -; CDR3nt: TGTGCCTGGAGTGCGGGACCCGGGAGGGGCAATCAGCCCCAGCATTTT; CDR3aa: CAWSAGPGRGNQPQHF
d_gene: -; j_gene: TRBJ1-1; v_gene: TRBV4-3; abundance: -; CDR3nt: TGCGCCAGCAGCCAAATGGGCCAGCTAAAAGCTTTCTTT; CDR3aa: CASSQMGQLKAFF
d_gene: -; j_gene: TRBJ1-1; v_gene: TRBV6-6; abundance: -; CDR3nt: TGTGCCAGCAGTTCGATTCTTACAACCACTGAAGCTTTCTTT; CDR3aa: CASSSILTTTEAFF
d_gene: -; j_gene: TRBJ1-1; v_gene: TRBV6-2/TRBV6-3; abundance: -; CDR3nt: TGTGCCAGCGGCCATCCGATGAGGGGGGGCACTGAAGCTTTCTTT; CDR3aa: CASGHPMRGGTEAFF
d_gene: TRBD1; j_gene: TRBJ2-3; v_gene: TRBV3-1/TRBV3-2; abundance: once; CDR3nt: TGTGCCAGCAGCCAAGTTGGGACAGGGGAAGGGGATACGCAGTATTTT; CDR3aa: CASSQVGTGEGDTQYF
d_gene: TRBD1; j_gene: TRBJ1-4; v_gene: TRBV10-3; abundance: -; CDR3nt: TGTGCCATCAGTGACGGGGCCTCAGGGGGTGAAAAACTGTTTTTT; CDR3aa: CAISDGASGGEKLFF
d_gene: TRBD1; j_gene: TRBJ1-6; v_gene: TRBV5-4; abundance: -; CDR3nt: TGTGCCAGCAGCTTGGGGACAGGGAATTCACCCCTCCACTTT; CDR3aa: CASSLGTGNSPLHF
d_gene: TRBD2; j_gene: TRBJ2-2; v_gene: TRBV5-8; abundance: few; CDR3nt: TGTGCCAGCAGCGCAGGGCCTACAGCGGGAGGTTCCGGGGAGCTGTTTTTT; CDR3aa: CASSAGPTAGGSGELFF
d_gene: -; j_gene: TRBJ2-7; v_gene: TRBV2; abundance: -; CDR3nt: TGTGCCAGCAGGGGACTCAACTACGAGCAGTACTTC; CDR3aa: CASRGLNYEQYF
d_gene: TRBD1; j_gene: TRBJ2-3; v_gene: TRBV18; abundance: -; CDR3nt: TGTGCCAGCTCACAAGGGACAGGGGGCGCAGATACGCAGTATTTT; CDR3aa: CASSQGTGGADTQYF
d_gene: -; j_gene: TRBJ2-3; v_gene: TRBV4-2; abundance: -; CDR3nt: TGTGCCAGCAGCCAACGACAGTCTAGAGATACGCAGTATTTT; CDR3aa: CASSQRQSRDTQYF
d_gene: TRBD1; j_gene: TRBJ1-1; v_gene: TRBV11-2; abundance: -; CDR3nt: TGTGCCAGCAGCTTAGGACAGGGGAACACTGAAGCTTTCTTT; CDR3aa: CASSLGQGNTEAFF